This is a list of T cell receptor beta chains from one sample in a study of cytomegalovirus exposure and HLA in healthy donors. The repertoire was sequenced with immunoSEQ multiplex PCR; TCRdb's copy has only in-frame clones and lacks some. The table lists under 200,000 clones, 85% of them singletons, with around 2.3% in the top ten. Sequenced input: PBMCs. All receptors derive from a woman between 50 and 59 years old in good health and CMV-seronegative. The CDR3 runs from the conserved cysteine through the conserved F or W. Each record gives: clone size, J gene, V gene, D gene, CDR3 DNA, CDR3 protein. D genes are given only for firm matches. Rows give clone size only sometimes, using once, few, many, or a class for an expanded clone.

NA	TRBJ2-7	TRBV7-2	NA	TGTGCCAGCAGCTCCGGGACTGGTCCCTACGAGCAGTACTTC	CASSSGTGPYEQYF
once	TRBJ2-7	TRBV7-6	TRBD2	TGTGCCAGCAGCCCCCGCCGGGAGGGCCGGAGGGAGCAGTACTTC	CASSPRREGRREQYF
NA	TRBJ1-2	TRBV6-1	TRBD1	TGTGCCAGCAGTGACCGACAGGGCCCCCTCGATGGCTACACCTTC	CASSDRQGPLDGYTF
many	TRBJ2-7	TRBV2	TRBD1	TGTGCCAGCAGTGAAGACACAGGGGGCTGGGACGAGCAGTACTTC	CASSEDTGGWDEQYF
NA	TRBJ1-6	TRBV30	TRBD1	TGTGCCTCTAACAGGGACAGCTCCTATAATTCACCCCTCCACTTT	CASNRDSSYNSPLHF
NA	TRBJ1-1	TRBV14	TRBD1	TGTGCCAGCAATTCGGGACAGGGGGGCACTGAAGCTTTCTTT	CASNSGQGGTEAFF
NA	TRBJ2-3	TRBV15	NA	TGTGCCACCAGCAGAGAAAGGACTTCCCCCTCCGGGAGTACGCAGTATTTT	CATSRERTSPSGSTQYF
NA	TRBJ2-7	TRBV7-9	TRBD2	TGTGCCAGCAGCACTCCAACTAGCGGCTCCTACGAGCAGTACTTC	CASSTPTSGSYEQYF
NA	TRBJ2-2	TRBV7-8	TRBD1	TGTGCCAGCAGCTTAACGGCCAGGGGGCTTACCGGGGAGCTGTTTTTT	CASSLTARGLTGELFF
NA	TRBJ1-2	TRBV27	TRBD1	TGTGCCAGCAGTTCCCTCCGGACAGGTTCTAACTATGGCTACACCTTC	CASSSLRTGSNYGYTF
NA	TRBJ2-1	TRBV19	TRBD2	TGTGCCAGTAGTATAGTCCCGTGGGCGGGAGGACCTGAGCAGTTCTTC	CASSIVPWAGGPEQFF
NA	TRBJ2-7	TRBV30	NA	TGTGCGCGGCCAGTCTTCAGGGCGGTCATCTACGAGCAGTACTTC	CARPVFRAVIYEQYF
NA	TRBJ1-2	TRBV15	TRBD1	TGTGCCACCAGCAGAGGTTCAACAGGGGGAGGCTACACCTTC	CATSRGSTGGGYTF
NA	TRBJ2-7	TRBV6-5	NA	TGTGCCAGCTCTAACTTTCCCTACGAGCAGTACTTC	CASSNFPYEQYF
NA	TRBJ2-2	TRBV7-8	TRBD1	TGTGCCACCGAACAGGGACAGCCGAACACCGGGGAGCCGTTTTTT	CATEQGQPNTGEPFF
NA	TRBJ1-4	TRBV18	TRBD1	TGTGCCAGCTCACAAAGACAGGGAAATGAAAAACTGTTTTTT	CASSQRQGNEKLFF
NA	TRBJ2-1	TRBV27	NA	TGTGCCAGCAGTTTAAAAGTAGCGGTGAGCTCCTACAATGAGCAGTTCTTC	CASSLKVAVSSYNEQFF
NA	TRBJ1-5	TRBV6-6	NA	TGTGCCAGCACCCCGGGGGATTACGGCAATCAGCCCCAGCATTTT	CASTPGDYGNQPQHF
NA	TRBJ2-7	TRBV5-6	TRBD1	TGTGCCAGCAGCTTGTTTCAGGGGGTTACCGAGCAGTACTTC	CASSLFQGVTEQYF
once	TRBJ1-2	TRBV7-2	TRBD1	TGTGCCAGCAGCACTCCGACAGGGGGCGCCAACTATGGCTACACCTTC	CASSTPTGGANYGYTF
NA	TRBJ2-5	TRBV7-8	TRBD2	TGTGCTAGCAGCCCCCCTGGACTAGTTTTGACAGAGACCCAGTACTTC	CASSPPGLVLTETQYF
NA	TRBJ2-1	TRBV18	TRBD2	TGTGCCAGCTCGCTAAGGACTAGCGGATACAATGAGCAGTTCTTC	CASSLRTSGYNEQFF
once	TRBJ1-2	TRBV7-9	TRBD1	TGTGCCAGCAGCTTAGATGAGACAGGGCCTGGCTACACCTTC	CASSLDETGPGYTF
NA	TRBJ2-1	TRBV28	NA	TGTGCCAGCAGTAGGGGGACATCTTACAATGAGCAGTTCTTC	CASSRGTSYNEQFF
NA	TRBJ2-7	TRBV5-1	NA	TGCGCCAGCAGCCCCACGGAGGGCCACGAGCAGTACTTC	CASSPTEGHEQYF
NA	TRBJ1-5	TRBV2	NA	TGTGCCAGCAGTGTAAGCGGTAGCAATCAGCCCCAGCATTTT	CASSVSGSNQPQHF
once	TRBJ2-3	TRBV5-1	TRBD2	TGCGCCAGCAGCTTGGGCCCGGGACTAGCCGGGTCCAGGGATACGCAGTATTTT	CASSLGPGLAGSRDTQYF
NA	TRBJ1-3	TRBV7-9	TRBD1	TGTGCCAGCATCGGGACAGCAAACTCTGGAAACACCATATATTTT	CASIGTANSGNTIYF
NA	TRBJ1-2	TRBV30	NA	TGTGCCTGGAGTCCCCTGAAGGGGAGCTACACCTTC	CAWSPLKGSYTF
NA	TRBJ1-4	TRBV7-6	NA	TGTGCCAGCAGCACGCGAGGGCAGACAAAACTGTTTTTT	CASSTRGQTKLFF
NA	TRBJ1-4	TRBV5-8	NA	TGTGCCAGCAGCTTGGATATAGGGGACTCAACTAATGAAAAACTGTTTTTT	CASSLDIGDSTNEKLFF
NA	TRBJ2-2	TRBV5-1	TRBD2	TGCGCCAGCAGACGGGACTACAACACCGGGGAGCTGTTTTTT	CASRRDYNTGELFF
NA	TRBJ2-5	TRBV27	NA	TGTGCCAGCAGTTTATTACAGCAAGAGACCCAGTACTTC	CASSLLQQETQYF
NA	TRBJ2-2	TRBV25-1	NA	TGTGCCAGCAGCCCCCTCACCGGGGAGCTGTTTTTT	CASSPLTGELFF
NA	TRBJ2-1	TRBV19	TRBD2	TGTGCCAGTAGCCGACCCACCCCAGGGCCGGGGGGAAGCAATGAGCAGTTCTTC	CASSRPTPGPGGSNEQFF
NA	TRBJ1-2	TRBV28	TRBD1	TGTGCCAGCAGATACCGGGACAGGAACTATGGCTACACCTTC	CASRYRDRNYGYTF
NA	TRBJ2-1	TRBV7-2	TRBD2	TGTGCCAGCAGCTTAGGGACTAGCGGCAACAATGAGCAGTTCTTC	CASSLGTSGNNEQFF
once	TRBJ1-1	TRBV7-2	TRBD1	TGTGCCAGCAGCTTAGCGTACAGGGGGTCCACTGAAGCTTTCTTT	CASSLAYRGSTEAFF
NA	TRBJ2-1	TRBV11-2	NA	TGTGCCAGCAGCCCGCAACTCCTCGGGCAGTTCTTC	CASSPQLLGQFF
NA	TRBJ1-3	TRBV7-8	NA	TGTGCCAGCAGCTTAGAAGGCAGGGTGCGCGGAAACACCATATATTTT	CASSLEGRVRGNTIYF